The 2 T cell receptor beta chains reported below all come from one sample, sequenced in a study of CD8 T cells in Susac syndrome. Reverse transcription of roughly 0.5 to 1 ug RNA was performed with random hexamers. Via MiXCR, TCRdb re-called the immunoSEQ multiplex PCR reads, giving one row per CDR3 protein. The sample has about 150,000 distinct CDR3 sequences, roughly 95% seen once. Sequenced sample: CD4+ T cells from PBMCs. All receptors come from a human donor with Susac syndrome.

V usage is TRBV6-5 and J usage is TRBJ2-5; D not certain. Germline CDR1 and CDR2: MNHEY and SVGAGI. V lost 1 base and J lost 6, with 6 bases in between. The CDR3 contains 12 residues. For the CDR3, the DNA is TGTGCCAGCAGTTACTATGATCAGACCCAGTACTTC. Its translation: CASSYYDQTQYF.

The chain recombines TRBV25-1 with TRBJ2-2; the D is unclear. The CDR3 is 14 amino acids. Per the germline V gene, CDR1 is MGHDK and CDR2 is SYGVNS. V was pared by 4 bases and J by 2 bases, with 8 bases between. This chain's CDR3 is CASSARVNTGELFF. CDR3 sequence (DNA): TGTGCCAGCAGTGCTCGGGTAAACACCGGGGAGCTGTTTTTT.